The 26 T cell receptor beta chains reported below all come from one sample, sequenced in a study of blood T cell repertoires in COVID-19. The table came from immunoSEQ multiplex PCR; TCRdb's copy has only in-frame clones and leaves some out. The data hold over 150,000 clones, with about four fifths observed a single time. Sequencing input: peripheral blood. These receptor sequences come from a man aged 18 to 35 with active or convalescent COVID-19.

The CDR3 region is CASRAYSGTGESGELFF. In DNA form, the CDR3 reads TGTGCCAGCAGGGCCTACTCCGGGACAGGGGAGAGCGGGGAGCTGTTTTTT. The rearrangement links TRBV2 to TRBJ2-2, with 10 bases that match TRBD1. This CDR3 contains 17 residues. CDR1 SNHLY and CDR2 FYNNEI come from the germline V gene. With V trimmed by 6 bases and J by 7 bases, 14 bases remained unmatched. The full variable domain, completed using reference TRBV2 and TRBJ2-2, is EPEVTQTPSHQVTQMGQEVILRCVPISNHLYFYWYRQILGQKVEFLVSFYNNEISEKSEIFDDQFSVERPDGSNFTLKIRSTKLEDSAMYFCASRAYSGTGESGELFFGEGSRLTVL.

The chain carries TRBV14 and TRBJ2-2, with 13 positions matching TRBD2. Trimming at V came to 4 bases and at J to 3 bases, leaving 5 bases not matched to a gene. CDR1 and CDR2 from the germline V gene are SGHDN and FVKESK. The CDR3 loop spans 17 amino acids. CDR3 bases: TGTGCCAGCAGCCTCCCCGGACTAGCGGGAGACACCGGGGAGCTGTTTTTT. This translates into CASSLPGLAGDTGELFF.

The rearrangement links TRBV5-1 to TRBJ2-1; 7 bases are a match to TRBD2. CDR1 and CDR2 (germline): SGHRS, YFSETQ. The V gene end was trimmed by 1 base and the J gene end by 8 bases; junction bases not matched to a gene: 9. There are 15 residues in the CDR3. CDR3 DNA sequence: TGCGCCAGCAGCTTGTTGTCACTAGCGACTTATGAGCAGTTCTTC. Its translation is CASSLLSLATYEQFF.

The CDR3 nucleotides read TGTGCCAGCAGCCCACTATCAGGGGGGAACACTGAAGCTTTCTTT. Translation gives CASSPLSGGNTEAFF. V gene TRBV14 combines with J gene TRBJ1-1; TRBD1 aligns across 7 bases. Germline loops: CDR1 SGHDN, CDR2 FVKESK. This CDR3 has 15 amino acids. The J segment lost 1 base and the V segment lost 4 bases, leaving 6 bases of the junction unmatched.

The V and J genes are TRBV4-1 and TRBJ1-5; D may be TRBD1 (5 bases). The germline V gene has CDR1 MGHRA and CDR2 YSYEKL. The V end was cut by 0 bases, the J end by 2 bases, with 23 bases between. There are 20 residues in the CDR3. The CDR3 here is CASSQDLLVAMGLGNQPQHF. CDR3 nucleotides: TGCGCCAGCAGCCAAGATTTGTTGGTGGCAATGGGGCTAGGCAATCAGCCCCAGCATTTT.

CDR3 DNA: TGCAGTGCTACCCGTACAGATACGCAGTATTTT. Protein sequence: CSATRTDTQYF. This chain links TRBV20-1 with TRBJ2-3; D not resolved. Trimming took off 4 bases at V and 3 bases at J, with 5 bases between the two ends. The CDR3 covers 11 residues. Germline values: CDR1 DFQATT, CDR2 SNEGSKA (reference sequence).

This clone was found a few times. The rearrangement uses TRBV7-9 and TRBJ1-1, with a weak D call TRBD1 (6 bases). The germline V gene encodes CDR1 SEHNR and CDR2 FQNEAQ (reference sequence). The CDR3 loop spans 15 amino acids. V was cut by 3 bases and J by 0 bases, with 11 bases left in between. The CDR3 bases are TGTGCCAGCAGCTTCAGAGGGGGTATGAACACTGAAGCTTTCTTT. Translating it yields CASSFRGGMNTEAFF. The entire variable domain, with the rest obtained from reference TRBV7-9 and TRBJ1-1, is as follows: DTGVSQNPRHKITKRGQNVTFRCDPISEHNRLYWYRQTLGQGPEFLTYFQNEAQLEKSRLLSDRFSAERPKGSFSTLEIQRTEQGDSAMYLCASSFRGGMNTEAFFGQGTRLTVV.

The V and J genes are TRBV19 and TRBJ1-6, with D possibly matching TRBD1 (5 bases). Germline V gene data show CDR1 as LNHDA and CDR2 as SQIVND (reference sequence). The CDR3 has 14 amino acids. V was trimmed by 0 bases and J by 9 bases, leaving 9 bases between them. CDR3 coding DNA: TGTGCCAGTAGTATAGAGGGGCTGGGTTCACCCCTCCACTTT. Its protein product is CASSIEGLGSPLHF.

The chain uses TRBV24-1 and TRBJ2-2, with D unclear. CDR1 and CDR2 from the germline V gene are KGHDR and SFDVKD. CDR3 length: 15 residues. V dropped 4 bases and J dropped 0 bases, with 8 bases sitting between them. In DNA, the CDR3 is TGTGCCACCAGTGACACGACTGCGAACACCGGGGAGCTGTTTTTT. This sequence encodes CATSDTTANTGELFF.

This rearrangement joins TRBV5-1 to TRBJ2-3, with 8 positions matching TRBD2. This CDR3 spans 15 amino acids. The J segment lost 2 bases and the V segment lost 5 bases, leaving 7 bases of the junction unmatched. Germline lookup yields CDR1 SGHRS and CDR2 YFSETQ. Here the CDR3 reads CASSLSGGDTDTQYF. DNA for the CDR3: TGCGCCAGCAGTTTGTCCGGGGGGGACACAGATACGCAGTATTTT. Based on the CDR3 plus reference TRBV5-1 and TRBJ2-3, the full variable domain is KAGVTQTPRYLIKTRGQQVTLSCSPISGHRSVSWYQQTPGQGLQFLFEYFSETQRNKGNFPGRFSGRQFSNSRSEMNVSTLELGDSALYLCASSLSGGDTDTQYFGPGTRLTVL.

The chain recombines TRBV6-1 with TRBJ1-6, with D possibly being TRBD1 (5 bases). V was trimmed by 3 bases and J by 11 bases, leaving 17 bases between them. Germline V gives CDR1 MNHNS, CDR2 SASEGT. The CDR3 runs to 15 residues. In DNA, the CDR3 is TGTGCCAGCAGTGAGCTCTCCGGGGACTACGCACCCCTCCACTTT. The encoded protein is CASSELSGDYAPLHF.

This chain links TRBV29-1 with TRBJ2-3; TRBD1 might be the D (5 bases). The CDR3 loop spans 16 amino acids. Germline V gene lookup returns CDR1 SQVTM and CDR2 ANQGSEA. V lost 0 bases to trimming and J lost 6 bases, with 19 bases between them. CDR3 nucleotide sequence: TGCAGCGTTGAAGATCGGACACTAACCCCCAGGGATACGCAGTATTTT. Protein product: CSVEDRTLTPRDTQYF.

This chain links TRBV4-1 with TRBJ1-6; weak D call: TRBD1 (5 bases). This CDR3 is 16 amino acids long. Trimming removed 1 base at V and 9 bases at J, with 16 bases between. Per the germline V gene, CDR1 is MGHRA and CDR2 is YSYEKL. The CDR3 nucleotides read TGCGCCAGCAGCCAAGTCGCCCGGGTGGGGGGTTCACCCCTCCACTTT. Amino acids: CASSQVARVGGSPLHF.

This clone occurred once. The rearrangement uses TRBV7-2 and TRBJ1-3; tentatively, D is TRBD1 (6 bases). The CDR3 covers 15 residues. From germline, CDR1 is SGHTA and CDR2 FQGNSA. Trimming took 8 bases from V and 0 from J, leaving 14 bases between them. CDR3 nucleotide sequence: TGTGCCAGCGTCTCAGGGGCCCTCTCTGGAAACACCATATATTTT. This gives the protein CASVSGALSGNTIYF.

The V and J genes are TRBV6-5 and TRBJ2-5, with 9 bases fitting TRBD1. Germline V gene sequence: CDR1 MNHEY, CDR2 SVGAGI. With 4 bases clipped from V and 5 bases from J, the junction kept 2 bases outside the gene matches. The CDR3 is 13 residues long. DNA of the CDR3: TGTGCCAGCAGTTGGACAGGGGCGGAGACCCAGTACTTC. Translating it yields CASSWTGAETQYF.

The chain is built from TRBV18 and TRBJ2-1; 14 nucleotides match TRBD2. The V gene end was trimmed by 3 bases and the J gene end by 9 bases; junction bases not matched to a gene: 7. There are 16 residues in the CDR3. The germline V gene has CDR1 KGHSH and CDR2 LQKENI. The CDR3 loop is CASSPATSGRAPEQFF. CDR3 coding DNA: TGTGCCAGCTCACCTGCGACTAGCGGGAGGGCCCCTGAGCAGTTCTTC.

The gene calls are TRBV12-3 or TRBV12-4 and TRBJ1-2; no definite D call. This CDR3 comprises 13 residues. Trimming removed 5 bases from V and 1 base from J, with 8 bases in between. CDR3 residues: CASSPTYNYGYTF. The DNA of the CDR3 is TGTGCCAGCAGTCCAACCTATAACTATGGCTACACCTTC.

This clone was detected a few times. The chain couples TRBV18 to TRBJ1-2; TRBD1 aligns across 7 bases. The V segment lost 4 bases and the J segment 8 bases; nucleotides outside the gene matches: 7. Germline lookup yields CDR1 KGHSH and CDR2 LQKENI. This CDR3 is built from 13 residues. Here the CDR3 reads CASSLDRSSGYTF. CDR3 DNA sequence: TGTGCCAGCTCACTGGACAGGAGCAGCGGCTACACCTTC.

In its sample, this clone was seen a few times. V usage is TRBV5-1 and J usage is TRBJ1-5; D remains unclear. The germline gives CDR1 SGHRS, CDR2 YFSETQ. This CDR3 is built from 14 residues. V lost 2 bases and J lost 2, with 8 bases in between. The CDR3 loop reads CASSLGSGNQPQHF. CDR3 nucleotide sequence: TGCGCCAGCAGCTTAGGGAGCGGCAATCAGCCCCAGCATTTT. Variable domain in full (rest from reference TRBV5-1 and TRBJ1-5): KAGVTQTPRYLIKTRGQQVTLSCSPISGHRSVSWYQQTPGQGLQFLFEYFSETQRNKGNFPGRFSGRQFSNSRSEMNVSTLELGDSALYLCASSLGSGNQPQHFGDGTRLSIL.

This chain uses TRBV27 with TRBJ1-2; a possible D gene is TRBD1 (6 bases). Deletions cut 5 bases from V and 5 bases from J, with 18 bases between. Germline V lookup: CDR1 MNHEY, CDR2 SMNVEV (reference sequence). There are 15 residues in the CDR3. CDR3 sequence: CASSPGTGGAYGYTF. Here the CDR3 DNA reads TGTGCCAGCAGTCCGGGGACTGGGGGGGCATATGGCTACACCTTC.

This clone was detected only once. The chain combines TRBV24-1 with TRBJ2-5; 12 nucleotides align to TRBD2. V was pared by 3 bases and J by 3 bases, with 7 bases of the junction left unmatched. Germline V gives CDR1 KGHDR, CDR2 SFDVKD. This CDR3 is built from 17 residues. The CDR3 here is CATSDRIGLAGKETQYF. In nucleotides, the CDR3 is TGTGCCACCAGTGATCGAATCGGACTAGCGGGAAAAGAGACCCAGTACTTC.

This clone has just a few counts. The chain is built from TRBV12-3 or TRBV12-4 and TRBJ2-7; D remains unclear. There are 13 residues in the CDR3. Trimming took 3 bases from V and 3 from J, leaving 9 bases between them. DNA of the CDR3: TGTGCCAGCAGTTTTACGATGAGCTACGAGCAGTACTTC. Its protein is CASSFTMSYEQYF.

The rearrangement uses TRBV19 and TRBJ2-1, with 9 bases lining up with TRBD1. Germline lookup yields CDR1 LNHDA and CDR2 SQIVND (reference sequence). The junction had 9 bases not matched to a gene; V was cut back by 1 base and J by 8 bases. This CDR3 has 16 amino acids. The DNA for the CDR3 is TGTGCCAGTAGTATAGTTGGGACAGGGTCCTTAGATGAGCAGTTCTTC. This translates into CASSIVGTGSLDEQFF.

This clone has just one count. This chain connects TRBV7-6 to TRBJ1-1, with TRBD1 matching 8 bases. The germline V gene encodes CDR1 SGHVS and CDR2 FNYEAQ. J gave up 4 bases and V 5 bases, and 12 bases lay outside the gene matches. The CDR3 length is 16 residues. CDR3 bases: TGTGCCAGCAGCGCCCGGGGCAGGGGGCTTGTCACTGAAGCTTTCTTT. It encodes CASSARGRGLVTEAFF.

The chain has TRBV3-1 (or the pseudogene TRBV3-2) and TRBJ1-6; the D is unclear. Germline V CDR1 and CDR2: LGHDT, YNNKEL (reference sequence). Trimming took 0 bases from V and 13 from J, leaving 13 bases between them. The CDR3 spans 14 residues. The CDR3 here is CASSQDLYLPPLHF. The CDR3 nucleotides read TGTGCCAGCAGCCAAGATCTATACCTCCCGCCCCTCCACTTT.

The gene calls are TRBV6-4 and TRBJ1-1; D not resolved. This CDR3 has 13 residues. V was trimmed by 6 bases and J by 1 base, leaving 9 bases between them. Germline V CDR1 and CDR2: MRHNA, SNTAGT. The CDR3: CASRLERNTEAFF. In nucleotides, the CDR3 is TGTGCCAGCAGACTGGAGAGGAACACTGAAGCTTTCTTT.